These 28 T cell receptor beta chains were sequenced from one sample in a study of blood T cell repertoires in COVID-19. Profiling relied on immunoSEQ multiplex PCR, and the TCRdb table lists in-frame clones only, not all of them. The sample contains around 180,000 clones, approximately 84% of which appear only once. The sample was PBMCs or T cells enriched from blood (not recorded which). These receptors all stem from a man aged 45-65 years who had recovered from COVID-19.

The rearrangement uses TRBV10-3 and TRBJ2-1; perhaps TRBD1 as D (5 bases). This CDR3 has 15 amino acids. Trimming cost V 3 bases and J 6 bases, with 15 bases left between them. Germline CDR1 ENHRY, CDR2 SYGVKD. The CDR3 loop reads CAISDQQELRNEQFF. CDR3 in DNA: TGTGCCATCAGTGACCAACAGGAATTGCGCAATGAGCAGTTCTTC.

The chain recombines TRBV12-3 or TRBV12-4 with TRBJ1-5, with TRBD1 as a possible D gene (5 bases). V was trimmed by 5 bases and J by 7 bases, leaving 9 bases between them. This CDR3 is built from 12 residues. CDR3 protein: CASSPRGQPQHF. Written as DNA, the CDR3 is TGTGCCAGCAGTCCACGGGGGCAGCCCCAGCATTTT.

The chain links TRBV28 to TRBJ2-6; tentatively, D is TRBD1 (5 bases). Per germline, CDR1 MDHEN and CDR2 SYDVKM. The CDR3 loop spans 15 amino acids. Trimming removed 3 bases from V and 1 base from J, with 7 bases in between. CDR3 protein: CASSFRTSGANVLTF. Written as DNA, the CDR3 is TGTGCCAGCAGTTTCCGGACATCTGGGGCCAACGTCCTGACTTTC.

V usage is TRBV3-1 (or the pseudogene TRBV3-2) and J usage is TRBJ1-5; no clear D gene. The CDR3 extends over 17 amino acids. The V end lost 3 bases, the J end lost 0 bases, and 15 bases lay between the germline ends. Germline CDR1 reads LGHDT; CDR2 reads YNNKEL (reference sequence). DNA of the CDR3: TGTGCCAGCAGCCAGAATAACGCGGGGATTAGCAATCAGCCCCAGCATTTT. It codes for CASSQNNAGISNQPQHF.

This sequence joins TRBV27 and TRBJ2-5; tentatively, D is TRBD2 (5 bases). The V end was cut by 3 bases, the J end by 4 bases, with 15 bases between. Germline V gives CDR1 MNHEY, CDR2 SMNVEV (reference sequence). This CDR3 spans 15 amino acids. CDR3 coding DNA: TGTGCCAGCAGTTTTAGAGGGAGTTGGGGAGAGACCCAGTACTTC. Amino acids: CASSFRGSWGETQYF.

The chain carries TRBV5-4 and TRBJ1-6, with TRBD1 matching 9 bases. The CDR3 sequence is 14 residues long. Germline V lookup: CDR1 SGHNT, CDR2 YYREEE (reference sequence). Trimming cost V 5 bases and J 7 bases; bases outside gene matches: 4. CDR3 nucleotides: TGTGCCAGCAGTCAGGACAGGGGCAATTCACCCCTCCACTTT. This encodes CASSQDRGNSPLHF. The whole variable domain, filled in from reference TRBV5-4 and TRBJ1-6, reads ETGVTQSPTHLIKTRGQQVTLRCSSQSGHNTVSWYQQALGQGPQFIFQYYREEENGRGNFPPRFSGLQFPNYSSELNVNALELDDSALYLCASSQDRGNSPLHFGNGTRLTVT.

Written as DNA, the CDR3 is TGTGCCAGCAGCCCCGACAGGGCCGGCAATCAGCCCCAGCATTTT. Encoded protein: CASSPDRAGNQPQHF. This chain links TRBV5-5 with TRBJ1-5; 7 bases are shared with TRBD1. CDR3 length: 15 amino acids. Germline CDR1 SGHKS, CDR2 YYEKEE (reference sequence). The J segment lost 2 bases and the V segment lost 4 bases, leaving 6 bases of the junction unmatched. The whole variable domain, filled in from reference TRBV5-5 and TRBJ1-5, reads DAGVTQSPTHLIKTRGQQVTLRCSPISGHKSVSWYQQVLGQGPQFIFQYYEKEERGRGNFPDRFSARQFPNYSSELNVNALLLGDSALYLCASSPDRAGNQPQHFGDGTRLSIL.

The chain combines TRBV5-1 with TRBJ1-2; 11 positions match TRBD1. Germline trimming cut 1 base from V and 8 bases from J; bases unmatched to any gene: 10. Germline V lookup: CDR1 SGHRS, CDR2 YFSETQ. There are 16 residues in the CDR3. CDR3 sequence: CASSLLLGQGALGYTF. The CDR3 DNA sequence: TGCGCCAGCAGCTTGCTTCTCGGACAGGGGGCTTTGGGCTACACCTTC.

CDR3 in DNA: TGTGCCAGTAGTAGTAGCGGGGCTTTAAGCCCCTACAATGAGCAGTTCTTC. Encoded protein: CASSSSGALSPYNEQFF. The chain is built from TRBV19 and TRBJ2-1, with 8 bases identical to TRBD2. V was pared by 4 bases and J by 2 bases, with 10 bases of the junction left unmatched. The CDR3 sequence is 17 residues long. CDR1 LNHDA and CDR2 SQIVND come from the germline V gene (reference sequence).

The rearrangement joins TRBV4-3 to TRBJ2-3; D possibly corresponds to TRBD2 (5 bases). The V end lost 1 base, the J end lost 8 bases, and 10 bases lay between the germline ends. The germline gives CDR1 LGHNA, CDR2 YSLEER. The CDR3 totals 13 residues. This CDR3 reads CASSQAGKGTQYF. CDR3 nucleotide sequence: TGCGCCAGCAGCCAAGCGGGAAAGGGTACGCAGTATTTT.

The CDR3 sequence is CATSTGGLKETQYF. The CDR3 nucleotides are TGTGCCACCAGTACAGGGGGGTTGAAGGAGACCCAGTACTTC. This chain connects TRBV15 to TRBJ2-5; TRBD1 matches 8 bases. The CDR3 spans 14 residues. Losses at the gene ends were 6 bases for V and 5 bases for J; bases not matched to a gene: 8. CDR1 and CDR2 (germline): LNHNV, YYDKDF (reference sequence).

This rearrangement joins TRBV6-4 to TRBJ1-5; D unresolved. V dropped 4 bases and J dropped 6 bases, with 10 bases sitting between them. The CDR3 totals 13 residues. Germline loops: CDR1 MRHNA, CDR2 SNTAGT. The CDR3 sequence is CASSAEGGQPQHF. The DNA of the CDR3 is TGTGCCAGCAGTGCGGAGGGAGGTCAGCCCCAGCATTTT.

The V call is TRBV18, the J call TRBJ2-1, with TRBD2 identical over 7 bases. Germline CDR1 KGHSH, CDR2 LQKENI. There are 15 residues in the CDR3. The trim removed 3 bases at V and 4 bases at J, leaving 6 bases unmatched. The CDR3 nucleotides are TGTGCCAGCTCACCCCTACTAGCGCGGTACAATGAGCAGTTCTTC. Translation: CASSPLLARYNEQFF.

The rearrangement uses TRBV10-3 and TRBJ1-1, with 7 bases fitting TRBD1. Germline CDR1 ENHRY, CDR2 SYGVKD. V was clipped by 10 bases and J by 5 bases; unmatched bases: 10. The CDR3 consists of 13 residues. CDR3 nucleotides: TGTGCCACGTGGACAGGCGGGGGGACTGAAGCTTTCTTT. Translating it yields CATWTGGGTEAFF.

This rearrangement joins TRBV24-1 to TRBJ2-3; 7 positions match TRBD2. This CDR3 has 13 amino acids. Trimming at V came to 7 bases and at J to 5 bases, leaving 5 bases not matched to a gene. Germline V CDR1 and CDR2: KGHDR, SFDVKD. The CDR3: CATRGLVVDTQYF. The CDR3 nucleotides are TGTGCCACCAGAGGACTAGTCGTAGATACGCAGTATTTT.

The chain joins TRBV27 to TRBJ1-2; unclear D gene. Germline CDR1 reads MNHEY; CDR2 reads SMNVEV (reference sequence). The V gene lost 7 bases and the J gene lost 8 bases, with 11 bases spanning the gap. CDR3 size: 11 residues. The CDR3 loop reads CASIKRAGYTF. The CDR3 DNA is TGTGCCAGCATTAAGAGGGCCGGCTACACCTTC.

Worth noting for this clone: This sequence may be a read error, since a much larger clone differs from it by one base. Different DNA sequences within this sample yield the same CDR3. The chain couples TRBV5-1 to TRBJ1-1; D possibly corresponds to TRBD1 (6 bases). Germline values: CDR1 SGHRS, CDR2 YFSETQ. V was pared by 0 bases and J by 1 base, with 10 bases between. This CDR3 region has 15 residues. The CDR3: CASSLAWTENTEAFF. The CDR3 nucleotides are TGCGCCAGCAGCTTGGCCTGGACAGAGAACACTGAAGCTTTCTTT. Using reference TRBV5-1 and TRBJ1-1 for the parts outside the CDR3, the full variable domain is KAGVTQTPRYLIKTRGQQVTLSCSPISGHRSVSWYQQTPGQGLQFLFEYFSETQRNKGNFPGRFSGRQFSNSRSEMNVSTLELGDSALYLCASSLAWTENTEAFFGQGTRLTVV.

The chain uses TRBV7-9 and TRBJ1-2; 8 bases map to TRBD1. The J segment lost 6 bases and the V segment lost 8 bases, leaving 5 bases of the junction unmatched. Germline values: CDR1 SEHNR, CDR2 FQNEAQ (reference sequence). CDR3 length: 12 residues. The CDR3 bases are TGTGCCAGCCAGGACAGGGCGGATGGCTACACCTTC. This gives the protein CASQDRADGYTF.

The CDR3 spells CASSPGTREAFF. CDR3 nucleotide sequence: TGTGCCAGCAGCCCCGGGACTAGAGAAGCTTTCTTT. This chain joins TRBV7-9 and TRBJ1-1, with a tentative D call TRBD1 (5 bases). The CDR3 has 12 amino acids. V shed 5 bases and J shed 8 bases, with 12 bases lying between them. Germline loops: CDR1 SEHNR, CDR2 FQNEAQ (reference sequence).

The CDR3 sequence: CASSRGPSGQPQHF. CDR3 nucleotide sequence: TGTGCCAGCAGCCGAGGACCTTCCGGGCAGCCCCAGCATTTT. This rearrangement joins TRBV7-8 to TRBJ1-5; no firm D call. The CDR3 runs 14 residues. Germline loops: CDR1 SGHVS, CDR2 FQNEAQ. V lost 5 bases, J lost 7 bases, and 15 bases lay in between. Full variable domain (missing parts from reference TRBV7-8 and TRBJ1-5): GAGVSQSPRYKVAKRGQDVALRCDPISGHVSLFWYQQALGQGPEFLTYFQNEAQLDKSGLPSDRFFAERPEGSVSTLKIQRTQQEDSAVYLCASSRGPSGQPQHFGDGTRLSIL.

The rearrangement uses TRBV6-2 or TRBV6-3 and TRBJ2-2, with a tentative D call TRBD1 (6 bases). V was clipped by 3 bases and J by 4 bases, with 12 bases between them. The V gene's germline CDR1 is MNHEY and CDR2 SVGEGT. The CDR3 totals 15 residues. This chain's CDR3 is CASSYGGGSTGELFF. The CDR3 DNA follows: TGTGCCAGCAGTTATGGGGGCGGAAGCACCGGGGAGCTGTTTTTT.

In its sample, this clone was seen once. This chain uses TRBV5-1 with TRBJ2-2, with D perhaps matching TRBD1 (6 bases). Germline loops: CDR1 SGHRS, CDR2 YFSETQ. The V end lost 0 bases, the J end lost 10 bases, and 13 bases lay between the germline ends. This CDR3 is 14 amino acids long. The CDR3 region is CASSLADQGKELFF. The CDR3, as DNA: TGCGCCAGCAGCTTGGCCGATCAGGGGAAGGAGCTGTTTTTT.

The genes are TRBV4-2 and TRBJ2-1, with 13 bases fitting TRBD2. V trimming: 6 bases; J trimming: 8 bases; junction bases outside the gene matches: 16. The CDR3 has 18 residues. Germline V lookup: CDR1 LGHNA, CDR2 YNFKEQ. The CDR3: CASRPGLAGHDPPDEQFF. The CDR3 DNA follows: TGTGCCAGCAGACCGGGACTAGCGGGGCACGACCCGCCAGATGAGCAGTTCTTC.

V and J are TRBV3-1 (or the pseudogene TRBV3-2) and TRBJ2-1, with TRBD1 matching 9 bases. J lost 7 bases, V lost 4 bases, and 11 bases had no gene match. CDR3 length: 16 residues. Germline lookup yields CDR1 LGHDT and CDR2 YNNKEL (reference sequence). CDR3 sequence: CASSPSNRGRRNEQFF. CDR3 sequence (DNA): TGTGCCAGCAGCCCCTCAAACAGGGGGCGCCGGAATGAGCAGTTCTTC.

The CDR3 DNA follows: TGTGCCAGCAGCTTGGGGGCCGCCAATCAGCCCCAGCATTTT. This translates into CASSLGAANQPQHF. The chain joins TRBV7-9 to TRBJ1-5, with a tentative D call TRBD1 (6 bases). The V end was cut by 3 bases, the J end by 3 bases, with 9 bases between. Germline V gene lookup returns CDR1 SEHNR and CDR2 FQNEAQ (reference sequence). The CDR3 extends over 14 amino acids.

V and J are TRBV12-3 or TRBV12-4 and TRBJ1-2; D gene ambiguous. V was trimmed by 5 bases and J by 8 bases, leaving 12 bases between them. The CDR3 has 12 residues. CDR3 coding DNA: TGTGCCAGCAGTCCCGCCTACGGGGGCTACACCTTC. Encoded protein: CASSPAYGGYTF.

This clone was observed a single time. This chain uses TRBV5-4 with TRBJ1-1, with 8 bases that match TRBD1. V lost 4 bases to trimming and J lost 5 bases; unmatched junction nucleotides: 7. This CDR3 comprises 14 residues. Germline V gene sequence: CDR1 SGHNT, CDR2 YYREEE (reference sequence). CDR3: CASSRQTGDTEAFF. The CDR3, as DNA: TGTGCCAGCAGCCGACAGACAGGGGATACTGAAGCTTTCTTT.

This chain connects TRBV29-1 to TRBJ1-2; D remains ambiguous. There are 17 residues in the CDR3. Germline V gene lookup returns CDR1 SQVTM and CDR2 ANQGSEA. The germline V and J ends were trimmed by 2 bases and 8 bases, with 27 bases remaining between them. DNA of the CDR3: TGCAGCGTTGAACCCCACGGGTCCTCAAGTGGGAAGCGGGGCTACACCTTC. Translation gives CSVEPHGSSSGKRGYTF.